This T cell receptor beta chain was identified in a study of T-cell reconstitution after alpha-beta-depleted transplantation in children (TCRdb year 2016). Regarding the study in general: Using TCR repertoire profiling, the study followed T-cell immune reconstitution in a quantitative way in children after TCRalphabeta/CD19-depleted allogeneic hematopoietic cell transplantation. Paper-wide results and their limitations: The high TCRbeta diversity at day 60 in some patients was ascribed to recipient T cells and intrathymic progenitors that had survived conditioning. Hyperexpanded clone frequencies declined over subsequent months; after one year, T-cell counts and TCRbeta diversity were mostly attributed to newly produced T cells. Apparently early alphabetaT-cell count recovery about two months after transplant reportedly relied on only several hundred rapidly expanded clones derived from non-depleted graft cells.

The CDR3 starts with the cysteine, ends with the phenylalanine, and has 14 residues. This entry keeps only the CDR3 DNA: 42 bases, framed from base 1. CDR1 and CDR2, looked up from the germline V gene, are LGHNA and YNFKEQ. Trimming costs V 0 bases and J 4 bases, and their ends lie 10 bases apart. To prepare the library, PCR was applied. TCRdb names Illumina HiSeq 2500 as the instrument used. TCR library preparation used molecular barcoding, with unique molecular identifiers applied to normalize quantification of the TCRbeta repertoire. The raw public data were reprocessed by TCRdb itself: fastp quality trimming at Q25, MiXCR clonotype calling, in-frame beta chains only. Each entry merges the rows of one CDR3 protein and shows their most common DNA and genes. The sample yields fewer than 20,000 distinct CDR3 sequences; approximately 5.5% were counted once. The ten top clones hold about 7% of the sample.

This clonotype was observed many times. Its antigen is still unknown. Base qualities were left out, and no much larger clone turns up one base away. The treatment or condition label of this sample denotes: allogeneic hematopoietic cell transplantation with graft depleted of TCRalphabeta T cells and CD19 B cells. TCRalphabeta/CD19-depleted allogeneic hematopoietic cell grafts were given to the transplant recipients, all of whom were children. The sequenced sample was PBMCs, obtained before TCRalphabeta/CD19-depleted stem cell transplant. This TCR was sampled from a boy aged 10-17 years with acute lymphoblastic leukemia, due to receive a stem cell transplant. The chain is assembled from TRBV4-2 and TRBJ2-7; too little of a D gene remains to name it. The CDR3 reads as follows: CASSQDEVLYEQYF. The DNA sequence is TGTGCCAGCAGCCAAGATGAGGTTTTGTACGAGCAGTACTTC.